This T cell receptor (beta chain) came from a study of radiotherapy plus CTLA-4 blockade in lung cancer. Study-wide context: Of the patients, 15% to 20% showed objective responses and about 29% attained disease control. Overall study findings and caveats: Peripheral blood showed expansion of tumor-derived TCR clones after radiotherapy and ipilimumab.

Turning to this clone: The antigen is unknown.

Germline assignment: CDR1 MGHDK and CDR2 SYGVNS. V gave up 5 bases and J gave up 8 bases, with 15 bases separating them. This CDR3 has 13 amino acids. The protocol was immunoSEQ multiplex PCR, while the TCRdb copy is restricted to in-frame clones and leaves out a portion. The sample consists of some 92,000 clones, 80% to 85% of them appearing once. The chain has TRBV25-1 and TRBJ1-2, with unresolved D. The material sequenced was peripheral blood, taken from a patient treated with radiotherapy plus ipilimumab. This TCR was sampled from a human donor with non-small cell lung cancer who had a partial response to radiotherapy plus ipilimumab. CDR3 sequence (DNA): TGTGCCAGCAGTCTGGGGAGCCTGGGAGGCTACACCTTC. Translated, it gives CASSLGSLGGYTF.